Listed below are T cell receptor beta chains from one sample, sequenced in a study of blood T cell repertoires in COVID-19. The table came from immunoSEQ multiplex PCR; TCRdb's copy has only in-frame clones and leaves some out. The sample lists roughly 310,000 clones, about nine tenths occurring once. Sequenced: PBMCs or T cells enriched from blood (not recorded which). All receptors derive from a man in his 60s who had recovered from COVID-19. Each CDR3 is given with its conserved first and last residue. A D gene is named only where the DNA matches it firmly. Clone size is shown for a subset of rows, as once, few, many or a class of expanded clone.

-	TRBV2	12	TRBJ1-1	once	TGTGCCAGTGTACAGGGCGGAACTGAAGCTTTCTTT	CASVQGGTEAFF
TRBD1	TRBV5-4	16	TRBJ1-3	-	TGTGCCAGCAGCAAAGGAGGACAGGTCTCTGGAAACACCATATATTTT	CASSKGGQVSGNTIYF
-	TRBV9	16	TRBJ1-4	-	TGTGCCAGCTCCGGCGCTAGTTCTGCAACTAATGAAAAACTGTTTTTT	CASSGASSATNEKLFF
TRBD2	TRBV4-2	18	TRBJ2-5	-	TGTGCCAGCAGCCAAGCCGATCAGATAGCGGGAGGATTTGAGACCCAGTACTTC	CASSQADQIAGGFETQYF
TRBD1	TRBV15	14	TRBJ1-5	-	TGTGCCACCAGCTCCAGACAGGGGGTTCAGCCCCAGCATTTT	CATSSRQGVQPQHF
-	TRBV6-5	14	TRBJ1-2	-	TGTGCCAGCAAGGAACAGGGATTCGGCTATGGCTACACCTTC	CASKEQGFGYGYTF
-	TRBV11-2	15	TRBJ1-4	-	TGTGCCAGCAGGCCTGACACGCTGGTCCTCGGAAAACTGTTTTTT	CASRPDTLVLGKLFF
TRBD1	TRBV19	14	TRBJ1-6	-	TGTGCCAGTAGCATCAGGGGGAAGGACTCACCCCTCCACTTT	CASSIRGKDSPLHF
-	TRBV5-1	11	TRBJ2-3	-	TGCGCCAGCCGATCGGCAGATACGCAGTATTTT	CASRSADTQYF
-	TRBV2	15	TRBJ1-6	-	TGTGCCAGCAGTACAATGACAGCATATAATTCACCCCTCCACTTT	CASSTMTAYNSPLHF
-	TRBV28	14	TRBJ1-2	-	TGTGCCAGCAGGGAGGATCACCGCAACTATGGCTACACCTTC	CASREDHRNYGYTF
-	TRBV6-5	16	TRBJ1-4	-	TGTGCCAGCAGTTACCGGGGTGGGGCAACTAATGAAAAACTGTTTTTT	CASSYRGGATNEKLFF
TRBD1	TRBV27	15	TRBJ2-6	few	TGTGCCAGCAGTTTAGAAGGGGGCGGGGCCAACGTCCTGACTTTC	CASSLEGGGANVLTF
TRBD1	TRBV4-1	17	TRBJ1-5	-	TGCGCCAGCAGCCAAGTCGGTGGGACAGATAGCAATCAGCCCCAGCATTTT	CASSQVGGTDSNQPQHF
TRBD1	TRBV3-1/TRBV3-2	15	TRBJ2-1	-	TGTGCCAGCAGCCAAACGGGACAGGGCTACAATGAGCAGTTCTTC	CASSQTGQGYNEQFF
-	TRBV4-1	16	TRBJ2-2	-	TGCGCCAGCAGCCCGCCGCTATCGAGTTTAACCGGGGAGCTGTTTTTT	CASSPPLSSLTGELFF
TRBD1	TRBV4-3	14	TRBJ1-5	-	TGCGCCAGCAGCCAGTGGACAGGGGTTCAGCCCCAGCATTTT	CASSQWTGVQPQHF
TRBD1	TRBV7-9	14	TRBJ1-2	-	TGTGCCAGCAGGGGACAGGGGGACAACTATGGCTACACCTTC	CASRGQGDNYGYTF
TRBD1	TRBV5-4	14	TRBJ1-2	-	TGTGCCAGCAGCGTCGGACAGGCGACCTATGGCTACACCTTC	CASSVGQATYGYTF
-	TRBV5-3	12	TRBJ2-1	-	TGTGCCAGAAGCGTATCCACTCCACCTCGTGTCTTC	CARSVSTPPRVF
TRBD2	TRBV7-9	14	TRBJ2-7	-	TGTGCCAGCAGCGAAACTAGCGGGCACTACGAGCAGTACTTC	CASSETSGHYEQYF
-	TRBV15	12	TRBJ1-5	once	TGTGCCACCAGCACCGTCCGTCAGCCCCAGCATTTT	CATSTVRQPQHF
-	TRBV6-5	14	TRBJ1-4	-	TGTGCCAGCAATCGGGGGGGCGCGGATGAAAAACTGTTTTTT	CASNRGGADEKLFF
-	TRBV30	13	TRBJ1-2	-	TGTGCCTGGAGTGTGCGAGACAGCTATGGCTACACCTTC	CAWSVRDSYGYTF
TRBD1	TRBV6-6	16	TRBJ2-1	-	TGTGCCAGCAGTTACTCCCTGACAGGGGGCTTCAATGAGCAGTTCTTC	CASSYSLTGGFNEQFF
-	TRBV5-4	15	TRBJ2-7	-	TGTGCCAGCAGTCAGACCGGGGAGCCCCCCTACGAGCAGTACTTC	CASSQTGEPPYEQYF
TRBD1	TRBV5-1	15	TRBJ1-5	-	TGCGCCAGCAGCTTGGGGACAGGGATGCATCAGCCCCAGCATTTT	CASSLGTGMHQPQHF
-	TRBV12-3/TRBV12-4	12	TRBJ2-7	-	TGTGCCAGCAGTCCAGGGCCTTGGGAGCAGTACTTC	CASSPGPWEQYF
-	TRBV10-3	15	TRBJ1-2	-	TGTGCCATCACCGGAGGCTTTGTAAACTCCAATGGCTACACCTTC	CAITGGFVNSNGYTF
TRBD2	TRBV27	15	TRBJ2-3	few	TGTGCCAGCAGAGAGCGGGGGAGAGGCACAGATACGCAGTATTTT	CASRERGRGTDTQYF
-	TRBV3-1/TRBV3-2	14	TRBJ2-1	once	TGTGCCAGCAGAGGGGGGGCCGTTTACAATGAGCAGTTCTTC	CASRGGAVYNEQFF
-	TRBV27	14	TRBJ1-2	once	TGTGCCAGCAGTTTTACAGTGTCTAACTATGGCTACACCTTC	CASSFTVSNYGYTF
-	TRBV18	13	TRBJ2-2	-	TGTGCCAGCTCACCAGTTATCGCCGGGGAGCTGTTTTTT	CASSPVIAGELFF
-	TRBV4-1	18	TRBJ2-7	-	TGCGCCAGCAGCCAAGTTGGGGGGCATGGCGGGAGAAGGTACGAGCAGTACTTC	CASSQVGGHGGRRYEQYF
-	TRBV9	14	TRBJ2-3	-	TGTGCCAGCAGCGTAGGTTTAGGCACAGATACGCAGTATTTT	CASSVGLGTDTQYF
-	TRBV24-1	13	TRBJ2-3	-	TGTGCCACCTCCGACAGAAACACAGATACGCAGTATTTT	CATSDRNTDTQYF
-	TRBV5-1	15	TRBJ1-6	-	TGCGCCAGCAGCTTGGGCCACGGACAGACTTCACCCCTCCACTTT	CASSLGHGQTSPLHF
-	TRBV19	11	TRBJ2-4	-	TGTGCCAGTAGCACAGGTGACATTCAGTACTTC	CASSTGDIQYF